A selection of T cell receptor beta chains follows, all from one sample in a study of shared clonotypes between healthy human individuals. TCRdb's copy holds only in-frame clones and misses some; the assay was immunoSEQ multiplex PCR. The sample contains about 470,000 clones, roughly 80% of which appear only once. Sequenced material: PBMCs. The receptors derive from a woman aged 40-49 years in good health. Some clones in this sample may be carry-over from other donors' samples. Both conserved end residues are part of each CDR3. D genes are given only for firm matches. Some rows mark clone size as missing; the rest say once, few, many or name a class of expanded clone.

.	.	TRBJ2-7	TRBV7-3	CASSLGAGSYEQYF	TGTGCCAGCAGCTTAGGGGCTGGCTCCTACGAGCAGTACTTC
once	TRBD1	TRBJ1-5	TRBV10-3	CAISTGTGAQPQHF	TGTGCCATCAGTACTGGGACAGGGGCTCAGCCCCAGCATTTT
.	.	TRBJ2-3	TRBV1	CTSSQESTATDTQYF	TGCACCAGCAGCCAAGAAAGTACAGCAACAGATACGCAGTATTTT
.	.	TRBJ2-2	TRBV9	CASSPGTYQRGELFF	TGTGCCAGCAGCCCTGGGACTTACCAACGAGGGGAGCTGTTTTTT
.	.	TRBJ1-1	TRBV30	CAWSAYTGNTEAFF	TGTGCCTGGAGTGCTTATACAGGGAACACTGAAGCTTTCTTT
.	.	TRBJ1-5	TRBV5-1	CASSLVSGSNQPQHF	TGCGCCAGCAGCTTGGTGTCTGGCAGCAATCAGCCCCAGCATTTT
.	.	TRBJ2-7	TRBV6-6	CASSYRGEQYF	TGTGCCAGCAGTTACCGGGGCGAGCAGTACTTC
.	.	TRBJ1-5	TRBV30	CAWSVGGPQPQHF	TGTGCCTGGAGTGTAGGGGGTCCTCAGCCCCAGCATTTT
.	.	TRBJ1-2	TRBV2	CAGGQLGYGYTF	TGTGCCGGCGGGCAGTTAGGCTATGGCTACACCTTC
.	.	TRBJ1-2	TRBV7-9	CASSLAATFTNYGYTF	TGTGCCAGCAGCTTAGCCGCGACATTCACTAACTATGGCTACACCTTC
.	.	TRBJ1-2	TRBV6-1	CASSQGNYGYTF	TGTGCCAGCAGCCAGGGGAACTATGGCTACACCTTC
once	TRBD1	TRBJ1-1	TRBV28	CASRQGSNTEAFF	TGTGCCAGCAGACAGGGGTCGAACACTGAAGCTTTCTTT
.	TRBD2	TRBJ2-7	TRBV4-3	CASSPGTSGLREQYF	TGCGCCAGCAGCCCAGGGACTAGCGGGCTCCGCGAGCAGTACTTC
once	TRBD2	TRBJ2-2	TRBV4-1	CASSQDLAGAGTGELFF	TGCGCCAGCAGCCAAGACCTAGCGGGAGCTGGCACCGGGGAGCTGTTTTTT
.	TRBD1	TRBJ2-2	TRBV7-2	CASSYRGQYGELFF	TGTGCCAGCAGCTACAGGGGGCAGTACGGGGAGCTGTTTTTT
.	.	TRBJ1-1	TRBV27	CASSSPSENTEAFF	TGTGCCAGCAGCTCCCCGTCAGAGAACACTGAAGCTTTCTTT
.	.	TRBJ1-2	TRBV5-1	CASIERPANYGYTF	TGCGCCAGCATCGAACGCCCAGCTAACTATGGCTACACCTTC
.	TRBD1	TRBJ2-3	TRBV5-1	CASSRADRGTDTQYF	TGCGCCAGCAGCAGGGCCGACAGGGGTACAGATACGCAGTATTTT
.	.	TRBJ1-2	TRBV9	CASSAHLQGNYGYTF	TGTGCCAGCAGCGCCCACTTACAGGGAAACTATGGCTACACCTTC
.	.	TRBJ1-3	TRBV4-2	CASSWGTRASGNTIYF	TGTGCCAGCAGCTGGGGGACAAGGGCCTCTGGAAACACCATATATTTT